Each of the 4 T cell receptor beta chains below was sequenced from the same sample in a study of blood T cell repertoires in COVID-19. Using immunoSEQ multiplex PCR, the repertoire was profiled, and TCRdb retains in-frame clones only, with some absent. The repertoire has roughly 57,000 clones, about 89% of them found once; the top ten carry around 20%. The sample comprised peripheral blood. These receptors all come from a human donor in a cohort sampled during active COVID-19.

This chain joins TRBV19 and TRBJ1-5, with 7 bases aligning to TRBD1. The CDR3 length is 15 residues. CDR1 is LNHDA, CDR2 SQIVND, per germline (reference sequence). The V segment lost 4 bases and the J segment 7 bases; nucleotides outside the gene matches: 10. Here the CDR3 reads CASSRGQVGGQPQHF. CDR3 nucleotides: TGTGCCAGTAGTAGAGGACAGGTCGGAGGGCAGCCCCAGCATTTT.

The V and J genes are TRBV6-1 and TRBJ1-2, with 7 bases aligning to TRBD1. This CDR3 has 15 amino acids. Germline CDR1 reads MNHNS; CDR2 reads SASEGT. After removal of 3 bases from V and 1 base from J, the junction contained 5 bases not matched to a gene. CDR3 DNA sequence: TGTGCCAGCAGTGACCACAGGGGTAGTAACTATGGCTACACCTTC. Translating it yields CASSDHRGSNYGYTF.

The rearrangement joins TRBV5-6 to TRBJ2-5; D not certain. Germline CDR1 reads SGHDT; CDR2 reads YYEEEE. Trimming shortened V by 2 bases and J by 5 bases, and 10 bases separated the two germline ends. The CDR3 loop spans 13 amino acids. The CDR3 region is CASSFRFSETQYF. CDR3 DNA sequence: TGTGCCAGCAGCTTTAGATTCTCGGAGACCCAGTACTTC.

The chain carries TRBV6-2 or TRBV6-3 and TRBJ1-1, with D possibly being TRBD1 (6 bases). V was clipped by 5 bases and J by 4 bases, with 17 bases between them. Germline values: CDR1 MNHEY, CDR2 SVGEGT. CDR3 size: 15 residues. CDR3 in amino acids: CASSMGGGRGTEAFF. CDR3 DNA: TGTGCCAGCAGTATGGGCGGGGGGCGAGGCACTGAAGCTTTCTTT.